The rows below give T cell receptor beta chains drawn from one sample of a study of beta chain features in type 1 diabetes. Data came from immunoSEQ multiplex PCR; TCRdb stores just in-frame clones and leaves some out. The sample consists of about 320,000 clones, 14% of them appearing once. The sample comprised central memory CD4+ T cells from blood. The source of these receptors is a man aged 25-45 years in good health. CDR3s leave out the opening cysteine and the closing phenylalanine or tryptophan.

J gene	V gene	CDR3 protein
TRBJ2-5	TRBV4-2	ASSSAGAETQY
TRBJ2-2	TRBV10-3	ATKTGLTGELF
TRBJ2-1	TRBV6-4	ASSAGLIGSYNEQF
TRBJ1-6	TRBV7-2	ASSLRTGGSPLH
TRBJ2-7	TRBV4-3	ASSQVGTAYEQY
TRBJ1-2	TRBV28	ASSSGGYGYT
TRBJ1-2	TRBV6-6	ASSYSGGAGYGYT
TRBJ2-4	TRBV7-9	ASSPGRNAKNIQY
TRBJ1-2	TRBV4-1	ASSQERGYGYT
TRBJ2-3	TRBV7-3	ASSLALAGPTDTQY
TRBJ2-1	TRBV11-2	ASSLPGTTNEQF
TRBJ1-6	TRBV18	ASSPHQGEGSPLH
TRBJ2-3	TRBV27	ASSMGTGIDTQY
TRBJ1-5	TRBV21-1	ASSTSQH
TRBJ1-2	TRBV19	ASSPQQDYGYT
TRBJ2-7	TRBV25-1	ASSVQARGHEQY
TRBJ1-5	TRBV5-1	ASSLEGFAGQPQH
TRBJ1-1	TRBV9	ASTDGEMNTEAF
TRBJ2-6	TRBV30	AWSVQGSSGANVLT
TRBJ1-4	TRBV2	ASSAEGGAGEKLF
TRBJ2-3	TRBV27	ASSPGLSSGGELTDTQY
TRBJ2-2	TRBV2	ASSQRIYTGELF
TRBJ2-6	TRBV7-2	ASSRASGANVLT
TRBJ2-1	TRBV7-4	ASSSETGEQF
TRBJ1-2	TRBV6-5	ASHRFPYGYT
TRBJ1-1	TRBV27	ASGRGGTEAF
TRBJ2-1	TRBV5-1	ASSQGPAANEQF
TRBJ1-3	TRBV7-2	ASSLPRTDRVTIY
TRBJ2-2	TRBV6-5	ASRKQALGGGELF
TRBJ1-1	TRBV9	ASSVGDTEAF
TRBJ1-6	TRBV9	ASSGGQGHNSPLH
TRBJ1-5	TRBV9	ASSVEPHSPMRPQH
TRBJ1-5	TRBV7-9	ASSLQAGQNNQPQH
TRBJ2-6	TRBV7-2	ASSLAAGGAGANVLT
TRBJ1-6	TRBV18	ASSPTGMVDSPLH
TRBJ2-2	TRBV11-3	ASSGSRRSTGELF
TRBJ2-6	TRBV7-2	ASSLNTVTSGANVLT
TRBJ2-1	TRBV11-2	ASSLAIGGAHNEQF
TRBJ1-1	TRBV14	ASSQDPGGKTEAF
TRBJ2-5	TRBV15	ATSRGQETQY
TRBJ2-7	TRBV6-5	ASSLDRGDPYEQY
TRBJ1-1	TRBV10-3	ATSMMDRIGLSTEAF
TRBJ1-1	TRBV19	ASSRFMNTEAF
TRBJ1-1	TRBV18	ASSPQKTEAF
TRBJ2-1	TRBV7-2	ASRPPGTSRDEQF
TRBJ2-5	TRBV19	ASSILLAAAQETQY
TRBJ1-2	TRBV5-1	ASKNSGTQIYGYT
TRBJ2-3	TRBV19	ASSPKAQGRGDTQY
TRBJ2-5	TRBV2	ASGAPGTKETQY
TRBJ1-2	TRBV4-1	ASSQAGGYT
TRBJ1-4	TRBV2	TSSATPNEKLF
TRBJ2-5	TRBV2	ASIMDIQETQY
TRBJ2-2	TRBV9	ASSAGLAGFSGELF